This record concerns one T cell receptor beta chain sequence. Antigen: not known. Using immunoSEQ multiplex PCR, the repertoire was profiled, and TCRdb retains in-frame clones only, with some absent. The table lists 95,000 to 100,000 clones, about 90% of them singletons. Looked up from germline, CDR1 is SGDLS and CDR2 is YYNGEE. The CDR3 runs to 13 residues. V lost 4 bases to trimming and J lost 4 bases, with 10 bases between them. The data derive from a study of siplizumab effects on memory and regulatory T cells. Study results and limitations: Assignment of a naive or memory phenotype failed for roughly 75-95% of the proliferating CD4+ or CD8+ clones.

The receptor's source is a human donor in good health. The sequencing input was non-Treg CD4+ T cells sorted from blood. The chain is built from TRBV9 and TRBJ2-3, with no clear D. This chain's CDR3 is CASSPGPADTQYF. The CDR3, as DNA: TGTGCCAGCAGCCCCGGGCCGGCAGATACGCAGTATTTT.